This is a list of T cell receptor beta chains from one sample in a study of blood T cell repertoires in COVID-19. The protocol was immunoSEQ multiplex PCR, while the TCRdb copy is restricted to in-frame clones and leaves out a portion. This table has some 150,000 clones, roughly 79% appearing once. The specimen sequenced was peripheral blood. The receptors derive from a woman aged 60-70 years with active or convalescent COVID-19. Each CDR3 is given with its conserved first and last residue. D genes are given only for firm matches. The listing skips clone size in some rows; elsewhere it reads once, few, many or a size class.

d_call: TRBD1
clone_size: -
v_call: TRBV11-2
j_call: TRBJ1-3
cdr3_aa: CASSFGQGAGNTIYF
cdr3_nt: TGTGCCAGCAGCTTTGGACAGGGGGCAGGAAACACCATATATTTT

d_call: -
clone_size: -
v_call: TRBV18
j_call: TRBJ2-1
cdr3_aa: CASSPLIPGIPDEQFF
cdr3_nt: TGTGCCAGCTCACCACTAATCCCGGGAATCCCCGATGAGCAGTTCTTC

d_call: TRBD2
clone_size: -
v_call: TRBV6-2/TRBV6-3
j_call: TRBJ2-7
cdr3_aa: CASSFPITSGTTYEQYF
cdr3_nt: TGTGCCAGCAGTTTCCCCATAACTAGCGGGACTACCTACGAGCAGTACTTC

d_call: -
clone_size: -
v_call: TRBV28
j_call: TRBJ2-3
cdr3_aa: CASREQGSDTQYF
cdr3_nt: TGTGCCAGCAGGGAACAGGGCTCAGATACGCAGTATTTT

d_call: TRBD2
clone_size: -
v_call: TRBV11-2
j_call: TRBJ2-1
cdr3_aa: CASSLSAGVSYNEQFF
cdr3_nt: TGTGCCAGCAGCTTATCGGCGGGAGTGTCCTACAATGAGCAGTTCTTC

d_call: -
clone_size: -
v_call: TRBV5-1
j_call: TRBJ1-4
cdr3_aa: CASSLDGTTNEKLFF
cdr3_nt: TGCGCCAGCAGCTTGGACGGGACAACTAATGAAAAACTGTTTTTT

d_call: TRBD2
clone_size: -
v_call: TRBV7-2
j_call: TRBJ2-1
cdr3_aa: CASSLGGRAYNEQFF
cdr3_nt: TGTGCCAGCAGCTTAGGCGGGAGGGCCTACAATGAGCAGTTCTTC

d_call: -
clone_size: -
v_call: TRBV14
j_call: TRBJ2-7
cdr3_aa: CASSDQGGFLNEQYF
cdr3_nt: TGTGCCAGCAGCGATCAGGGGGGTTTTTTGAACGAGCAGTACTTC

d_call: -
clone_size: -
v_call: TRBV28
j_call: TRBJ2-2
cdr3_aa: CATRTTGELFF
cdr3_nt: TGTGCCACCCGCACTACCGGGGAGCTGTTTTTT

d_call: -
clone_size: -
v_call: TRBV9
j_call: TRBJ2-6
cdr3_aa: CASSVGGTGANVLTF
cdr3_nt: TGTGCCAGCAGCGTAGGAGGAACTGGGGCCAACGTCCTGACTTTC

d_call: -
clone_size: -
v_call: TRBV12-3/TRBV12-4
j_call: TRBJ1-1
cdr3_aa: CASSFQGWTEAFF
cdr3_nt: TGTGCCAGCAGTTTTCAGGGATGGACTGAAGCTTTCTTT

d_call: TRBD1
clone_size: -
v_call: TRBV6-5
j_call: TRBJ1-2
cdr3_aa: CASSYSRGRGGYTF
cdr3_nt: TGTGCCAGCAGTTACTCGAGGGGGCGCGGAGGCTACACCTTC

d_call: TRBD2
clone_size: -
v_call: TRBV6-2/TRBV6-3
j_call: TRBJ2-4
cdr3_aa: CASSQRLADKNIQYF
cdr3_nt: TGTGCCAGCAGCCAACGACTAGCGGACAAAAACATTCAGTACTTC

d_call: -
clone_size: -
v_call: TRBV11-2
j_call: TRBJ1-5
cdr3_aa: CASSLGPLRSGWPQHF
cdr3_nt: TGTGCCAGCAGCTTAGGTCCCTTGAGGTCCGGGTGGCCCCAGCATTTT

d_call: TRBD2
clone_size: -
v_call: TRBV5-4
j_call: TRBJ2-3
cdr3_aa: CASSQGLAGGEDTQYF
cdr3_nt: TGTGCCAGCAGCCAGGGACTAGCGGGAGGAGAAGATACGCAGTATTTT

d_call: TRBD2
clone_size: -
v_call: TRBV27
j_call: TRBJ2-1
cdr3_aa: CASSSGLAAPGGEFF
cdr3_nt: TGTGCCAGCAGCTCGGGACTAGCGGCCCCTGGGGGGGAGTTCTTC

d_call: -
clone_size: -
v_call: TRBV11-2
j_call: TRBJ1-4
cdr3_aa: CASSLERNEKLFF
cdr3_nt: TGTGCCAGCAGCTTAGAGAGAAATGAAAAACTGTTTTTT

d_call: -
clone_size: -
v_call: TRBV7-2
j_call: TRBJ2-3
cdr3_aa: CASSVNLVGTDTQYF
cdr3_nt: TGTGCCAGCAGCGTAAACCTAGTTGGCACAGATACGCAGTATTTT

d_call: TRBD2
clone_size: -
v_call: TRBV3-1/TRBV3-2
j_call: TRBJ2-1
cdr3_aa: CASSQVRASGSYNEQFF
cdr3_nt: TGTGCCAGCAGCCAAGTTAGGGCTAGCGGGTCCTACAATGAGCAGTTCTTC

d_call: TRBD1
clone_size: many
v_call: TRBV2
j_call: TRBJ1-1
cdr3_aa: CASSGTGGEAFF
cdr3_nt: TGTGCCAGCAGTGGGACAGGGGGTGAAGCTTTCTTT

d_call: -
clone_size: -
v_call: TRBV19
j_call: TRBJ1-6
cdr3_aa: CASSIQGNNSPLHF
cdr3_nt: TGTGCCAGTAGTATCCAGGGCAATAATTCACCCCTCCACTTT

d_call: TRBD1
clone_size: -
v_call: TRBV19
j_call: TRBJ2-7
cdr3_aa: CASKFGQGAYEQYF
cdr3_nt: TGTGCCAGTAAGTTCGGACAGGGGGCCTACGAGCAGTACTTC

d_call: TRBD1
clone_size: -
v_call: TRBV6-5
j_call: TRBJ1-1
cdr3_aa: CASSLTGTEAFF
cdr3_nt: TGTGCCAGCAGTCTGACAGGGACTGAAGCTTTCTTT

d_call: TRBD1
clone_size: -
v_call: TRBV9
j_call: TRBJ2-5
cdr3_aa: CASSSRDREYF
cdr3_nt: TGTGCCAGCAGCAGCCGGGACAGGGAGTACTTC

d_call: TRBD2
clone_size: -
v_call: TRBV28
j_call: TRBJ2-1
cdr3_aa: CASSPRGLAGVNEQFF
cdr3_nt: TGTGCCAGCAGTCCACGGGGACTAGCGGGAGTCAATGAGCAGTTCTTC

d_call: TRBD2
clone_size: -
v_call: TRBV5-5
j_call: TRBJ2-7
cdr3_aa: CASSLMVAGEQYF
cdr3_nt: TGTGCCAGCAGCTTGATGGTAGCGGGGGAGCAGTACTTC

d_call: -
clone_size: -
v_call: TRBV5-1
j_call: TRBJ2-1
cdr3_aa: CASSLPDSQQFF
cdr3_nt: TGCGCCAGCAGCTTGCCAGATTCCCAGCAGTTCTTC

d_call: -
clone_size: -
v_call: TRBV5-8
j_call: TRBJ1-1
cdr3_aa: CASSLGPGTEAFF
cdr3_nt: TGTGCCAGCAGCTTGGGCCCGGGGACTGAAGCTTTCTTT

d_call: -
clone_size: -
v_call: TRBV2
j_call: TRBJ2-5
cdr3_aa: CASRGDNGQTQYF
cdr3_nt: TGTGCCAGCAGGGGGGACAATGGTCAGACCCAGTACTTC

d_call: -
clone_size: -
v_call: TRBV11-2
j_call: TRBJ1-2
cdr3_aa: CASSLDGRKANYGYTF
cdr3_nt: TGTGCCAGCAGCTTAGACGGGAGGAAAGCTAACTATGGCTACACCTTC

d_call: -
clone_size: -
v_call: TRBV28
j_call: TRBJ1-1
cdr3_aa: CACTIEPYTEAFF
cdr3_nt: TGTGCCTGTACTATTGAGCCGTACACTGAAGCTTTCTTT

d_call: -
clone_size: once
v_call: TRBV18
j_call: TRBJ1-6
cdr3_aa: CASSTTPIVDSPLHF
cdr3_nt: TGTGCCAGCTCCACCACGCCGATTGTAGATTCACCCCTCCACTTT

d_call: -
clone_size: -
v_call: TRBV28
j_call: TRBJ1-1
cdr3_aa: CASSRRRGTNTEAFF
cdr3_nt: TGTGCCAGCAGCCGGAGGCGTGGCACCAACACTGAAGCTTTCTTT

d_call: TRBD1
clone_size: -
v_call: TRBV5-1
j_call: TRBJ1-1
cdr3_aa: CASARDRGNSEAFF
cdr3_nt: TGCGCCAGCGCCCGAGACAGGGGGAACTCTGAAGCTTTCTTT

d_call: -
clone_size: once
v_call: TRBV19
j_call: TRBJ2-6
cdr3_aa: CASRKEGSGANVLTF
cdr3_nt: TGTGCCAGTAGGAAGGAGGGGTCTGGGGCCAACGTCCTGACTTTC

d_call: -
clone_size: -
v_call: TRBV5-5
j_call: TRBJ1-2
cdr3_aa: CASSPWDTTYGYTF
cdr3_nt: TGTGCCAGCTCCCCCTGGGACACGACCTATGGCTACACCTTC

d_call: -
clone_size: few
v_call: TRBV24-1
j_call: TRBJ2-5
cdr3_aa: CATSDSRETPQETQYF
cdr3_nt: TGTGCCACCAGTGATTCGAGGGAAACACCCCAAGAGACCCAGTACTTC

d_call: TRBD1
clone_size: -
v_call: TRBV5-4
j_call: TRBJ2-2
cdr3_aa: CASSLRQGAGELFF
cdr3_nt: TGTGCCAGCAGCTTGAGACAGGGGGCCGGGGAGCTGTTTTTT

d_call: -
clone_size: -
v_call: TRBV6-5
j_call: TRBJ2-2
cdr3_aa: CASGDVSNTGELFF
cdr3_nt: TGTGCCAGCGGAGACGTTTCGAACACCGGGGAGCTGTTTTTT

d_call: TRBD1
clone_size: -
v_call: TRBV18
j_call: TRBJ1-1
cdr3_aa: CASAPTGGEAFF
cdr3_nt: TGTGCCAGCGCCCCTACAGGGGGGGAAGCTTTCTTT

d_call: -
clone_size: -
v_call: TRBV7-8
j_call: TRBJ2-6
cdr3_aa: CASSHNRVLPSGANVLTF
cdr3_nt: TGTGCCAGCAGCCACAACAGGGTTTTACCCTCTGGGGCCAACGTCCTGACTTTC

d_call: TRBD1
clone_size: once
v_call: TRBV6-5
j_call: TRBJ2-1
cdr3_aa: CASSYPGQAYNEQFF
cdr3_nt: TGTGCCAGCAGTTACCCGGGACAGGCATACAATGAGCAGTTCTTC

d_call: TRBD1
clone_size: once
v_call: TRBV23-1
j_call: TRBJ2-3
cdr3_aa: CASRPHRGTTDTQYF
cdr3_nt: TGCGCCAGCAGACCCCACAGGGGAACCACAGATACGCAGTATTTT

d_call: TRBD1
clone_size: -
v_call: TRBV19
j_call: TRBJ2-3
cdr3_aa: CASRSGTGGLDTQYF
cdr3_nt: TGTGCCAGTAGATCCGGGACAGGGGGTTTAGATACGCAGTATTTT

d_call: -
clone_size: -
v_call: TRBV5-1
j_call: TRBJ2-4
cdr3_aa: CASSLEEKTLAKNIQYF
cdr3_nt: TGCGCCAGCAGCTTGGAGGAGAAAACTTTAGCCAAAAACATTCAGTACTTC

d_call: TRBD1
clone_size: few
v_call: TRBV12-5
j_call: TRBJ1-4
cdr3_aa: CASGFYRTGAFEKLFF
cdr3_nt: TGTGCTAGTGGTTTCTACCGGACAGGAGCCTTCGAAAAACTGTTTTTT

d_call: TRBD2
clone_size: -
v_call: TRBV10-2
j_call: TRBJ2-3
cdr3_aa: CASSLESGDQVTQYF
cdr3_nt: TGCGCCAGCAGCCTAGAGAGCGGGGATCAGGTTACGCAGTATTTT

d_call: -
clone_size: -
v_call: TRBV29-1
j_call: TRBJ1-2
cdr3_aa: CSVARGAGYGYTF
cdr3_nt: TGCAGCGTTGCTAGGGGCGCCGGCTATGGCTACACCTTC

d_call: -
clone_size: -
v_call: TRBV6-5
j_call: TRBJ2-1
cdr3_aa: CASSSPDRFIGNEQFF
cdr3_nt: TGTGCCAGCAGTTCTCCCGACAGGTTCATCGGTAATGAGCAGTTCTTC

d_call: TRBD1
clone_size: -
v_call: TRBV5-4
j_call: TRBJ1-1
cdr3_aa: CASRTGEIDTEAFF
cdr3_nt: TGTGCCAGCAGGACAGGGGAAATTGACACTGAAGCTTTCTTT

d_call: -
clone_size: -
v_call: TRBV15
j_call: TRBJ2-5
cdr3_aa: CATSRTVGETQYF
cdr3_nt: TGTGCCACCAGCAGGACAGTGGGAGAGACCCAGTACTTC

d_call: TRBD1
clone_size: -
v_call: TRBV27
j_call: TRBJ2-5
cdr3_aa: CASPWFATGGEVETQYF
cdr3_nt: TGTGCCAGCCCTTGGTTCGCGACAGGGGGCGAAGTGGAGACCCAGTACTTC

d_call: -
clone_size: -
v_call: TRBV24-1
j_call: TRBJ1-1
cdr3_aa: CATSDLLEQEAFF
cdr3_nt: TGTGCCACCAGTGATTTGCTCGAACAGGAAGCTTTCTTT

d_call: -
clone_size: -
v_call: TRBV18
j_call: TRBJ2-7
cdr3_aa: CASSPAYPRQGMYEQYF
cdr3_nt: TGTGCCAGCTCACCTGCGTATCCCCGTCAGGGAATGTACGAGCAGTACTTC